The next 23 T cell receptor beta chains were all read from a single sample in a study of cytomegalovirus exposure and HLA in healthy donors. Measured with immunoSEQ multiplex PCR; TCRdb has only the in-frame clones, and not every one. Here the sample spans 200,000 to 250,000 clones, 75% to 95% being singletons. The sequenced sample consisted of PBMCs. All receptors derive from a young woman in good health and CMV-seronegative.

The V call is TRBV5-1, the J call TRBJ2-1; 7 bases align to TRBD1. The J segment lost 2 bases and the V segment lost 0 bases, leaving 5 bases of the junction unmatched. Germline assignment: CDR1 SGHRS and CDR2 YFSETQ. CDR3 length: 16 amino acids. The CDR3 DNA reads as TGCGCCAGCAGCTTGGTAGGGGGCGAGGCCTACAATGAGCAGTTCTTC. Its translation is CASSLVGGEAYNEQFF. The full variable domain, rest sourced from reference TRBV5-1 and TRBJ2-1, is KAGVTQTPRYLIKTRGQQVTLSCSPISGHRSVSWYQQTPGQGLQFLFEYFSETQRNKGNFPGRFSGRQFSNSRSEMNVSTLELGDSALYLCASSLVGGEAYNEQFFGPGTRLTVL.

The rearrangement links TRBV27 to TRBJ2-3; D remains ambiguous. The V end lost 2 bases, the J end lost 1 base, and 10 bases lay between the germline ends. The CDR3 totals 15 residues. Germline values: CDR1 MNHEY, CDR2 SMNVEV (reference sequence). CDR3 region: CASSLIIRGTDTQYF. CDR3 coding DNA: TGTGCCAGCAGTTTAATTATACGGGGCACAGATACGCAGTATTTT.

In this sample, this clone turned up once. This chain uses TRBV25-1 with TRBJ2-1; the match to TRBD2 covers 10 bases. V lost 5 bases and J lost 4; bases outside the gene matches: 8. The germline V gene has CDR1 MGHDK and CDR2 SYGVNS. The CDR3 covers 16 residues. The CDR3 coding sequence is TGTGCCAGCAGTCCCGAACTAGCGGGAAAGTACAATGAGCAGTTCTTC. As protein: CASSPELAGKYNEQFF.

The gene calls are TRBV5-5 and TRBJ2-7; D remains unclear. CDR1 is SGHKS, CDR2 YYEKEE, per germline (reference sequence). The CDR3 extends over 14 amino acids. Between the trimmed V and J ends, which lost 5 bases and 4 bases, there was a span of 16 bases. The CDR3 region has the DNA TGTGCCAGCAGTCCAACAGAACGCGCTTACGAGCAGTACTTC. As protein: CASSPTERAYEQYF.

This clone was seen more than once but under ten times. The rearrangement uses TRBV7-9 and TRBJ2-7; 7 positions agree with TRBD1. The ends lost 6 bases at V and 2 bases at J; junction bases unmatched: 10. The CDR3 contains 15 residues. The germline gives CDR1 SEHNR, CDR2 FQNEAQ (reference sequence). CDR3 bases: TGTGCCAGCAGGGCTACAGGGGTTGGAACCTACGAGCAGTACTTC. This gives the protein CASRATGVGTYEQYF.

V is TRBV20-1 and J is TRBJ2-7; D is perhaps TRBD2 (6 bases). Germline lookup yields CDR1 DFQATT and CDR2 SNEGSKA (reference sequence). CDR3 length: 11 residues. V was cut by 5 bases and J by 6 bases, with 11 bases left in between. CDR3 sequence reads: CSAPRESEQYF. The CDR3, as DNA: TGCAGTGCTCCCCGGGAGAGCGAGCAGTACTTC.

The chain uses TRBV28 and TRBJ2-7; 9 bases fit TRBD1. CDR1 is MDHEN, CDR2 SYDVKM, per germline. Germline trimming cut 8 bases from V and 3 bases from J; bases unmatched to any gene: 14. The CDR3 loop spans 16 amino acids. CDR3 in DNA: TGTGCCAGCTCCCTGCTTCCGGGACAGGGTAACTACGAGCAGTACTTC. Its protein is CASSLLPGQGNYEQYF.

V and J are TRBV15 and TRBJ2-2; D is unresolved. This CDR3 is 14 amino acids long. From germline, CDR1 is LNHNV and CDR2 YYDKDF (reference sequence). The V end was cut by 0 bases, the J end by 6 bases, with 8 bases between. The CDR3 nucleotides read TGTGCCACCAGCAGAGATAGCTATGCCGGGGAGCTGTTTTTT. It is translated as CATSRDSYAGELFF.

The chain joins TRBV7-2 to TRBJ2-3; 7 nucleotides line up with TRBD1. This CDR3 has 14 amino acids. From germline, CDR1 is SGHTA and CDR2 FQGNSA. The junction had 2 bases not matched to a gene; V was cut back by 4 bases and J by 1 base. The CDR3 DNA reads as TGTGCCAGCAGCTCTGGACAGGGCACAGATACGCAGTATTTT. It yields the protein CASSSGQGTDTQYF.

V usage is TRBV30 and J usage is TRBJ2-1; 11 bases agree with TRBD2. CDR3 length: 15 residues. V shed 1 base and J 7 bases; nucleotides not matched to a gene: 6. Germline V gives CDR1 GTSNPN, CDR2 SVGIG (reference sequence). This CDR3 is CAWSAGLAGANEQFF. As DNA, the CDR3 is TGTGCCTGGAGTGCCGGACTAGCGGGTGCAAATGAGCAGTTCTTC.

This clone was observed a single time. V gene TRBV7-9 combines with J gene TRBJ2-1; 10 nucleotides align to TRBD2. Germline loops: CDR1 SEHNR, CDR2 FQNEAQ (reference sequence). With V trimmed by 5 bases and J by 4 bases, 8 bases remained unmatched. The CDR3 runs 16 residues. The CDR3 loop is CASSQSTSGQYNEQFF. CDR3 coding DNA: TGTGCCAGCAGCCAATCGACTAGCGGGCAATACAATGAGCAGTTCTTC.

The chain recombines TRBV6-4 with TRBJ2-3; maybe TRBD2 (5 bases). Trimming removed 2 bases at V and 4 bases at J, with 10 bases between. Looked up from germline, CDR1 is MRHNA and CDR2 is SNTAGT. The CDR3 runs 14 residues. The CDR3 nucleotides read TGTGCCAGCAGTGACGGTCGGGATGCAGATACGCAGTATTTT. Protein: CASSDGRDADTQYF.

V gene TRBV29-1 combines with J gene TRBJ1-5, with D perhaps TRBD1 (6 bases). Trimming pared 6 bases from V and 0 bases from J, leaving 21 bases between. CDR1 is SQVTM and CDR2 is ANQGSEA in the germline V gene. The CDR3 consists of 17 residues. DNA for the CDR3: TGCAGCGTGACGTTCCCCAGAGGACAGTATAGCAATCAGCCCCAGCATTTT. It translates to CSVTFPRGQYSNQPQHF. Combining the CDR3 with reference TRBV29-1 and TRBJ1-5 gives the whole variable domain SAVISQKPSRDICQRGTSLTIQCQVDSQVTMMFWYRQQPGQSLTLIATANQGSEATYESGFVIDKFPISRPNLTFSTLTVSNMSPEDSSIYLCSVTFPRGQYSNQPQHFGDGTRLSIL.

The chain combines TRBV5-1 with TRBJ2-2; unclear D gene. V lost 2 bases to trimming and J lost 6 bases, with 5 bases between them. This CDR3 has 12 residues. CDR1 and CDR2 (germline): SGHRS, YFSETQ. CDR3 nucleotides: TGCGCCAGCAGCTTTAAATCCGGGGAGCTGTTTTTT. Translated: CASSFKSGELFF.

This sequence joins TRBV11-3 and TRBJ2-1; a weak D match, TRBD2 (6 bases). The CDR3 is made up of 13 amino acids. Between the trimmed V and J ends, which lost 4 bases and 4 bases, there was a span of 8 bases. Germline CDR1 is SGHNT and CDR2 is YENEEA. CDR3 sequence: CASSSGAYNEQFF. The CDR3 DNA reads as TGTGCCAGCAGCTCGGGAGCTTACAATGAGCAGTTCTTC.

The chain combines TRBV4-1 with TRBJ2-7; 8 nucleotides match TRBD1. Germline loops: CDR1 MGHRA, CDR2 YSYEKL. The CDR3 has 14 residues. V was clipped by 4 bases and J by 3 bases; unmatched bases: 5. Written as DNA, the CDR3 is TGCGCCAGCAGCCTAGACAGGGGAAACTACGAGCAGTACTTC. Its protein is CASSLDRGNYEQYF.

This chain uses TRBV7-2 with TRBJ2-5, with 10 nucleotides matching TRBD1. Germline V gene data show CDR1 as SGHTA and CDR2 as FQGNSA. This CDR3 spans 14 amino acids. Unmatched junction bases numbered 5, after V lost 5 bases and J lost 5 bases. The CDR3 region is CASSATGGGETQYF. The CDR3, as DNA: TGTGCCAGCAGCGCGACAGGGGGCGGGGAGACCCAGTACTTC.

The rearrangement links TRBV28 to TRBJ1-1, with 7 bases identical to TRBD1. Germline values: CDR1 MDHEN, CDR2 SYDVKM. The CDR3 is 11 amino acids. The CDR3 DNA reads TGTGTCGCGCAGGGGGGCTGGCGAGCTTTCTTT. Protein: CVAQGGWRAFF.

The chain is built from TRBV15 and TRBJ2-1, with D tentatively TRBD2 (7 bases). Trimming left V 8 bases short and J 3 bases short, with 14 bases between. Germline V CDR1 and CDR2: LNHNV, YYDKDF (reference sequence). The length of the CDR3 is 14 residues. CDR3 loop: CATLRGGDYNEQFF. CDR3 coding DNA: TGTGCCACCCTAAGGGGGGGAGACTACAATGAGCAGTTCTTC.

The chain combines TRBV28 with TRBJ1-1, with TRBD1 identical over 12 bases. The ends lost 0 bases at V and 4 bases at J; junction bases unmatched: 6. The germline CDR1 and CDR2 sequences are MDHEN and SYDVKM. The CDR3 spans 17 residues. The CDR3 coding sequence is TGTGCCAGCAGTTTATGGGGACAGGGGGCTGGTGTCACTGAAGCTTTCTTT. It yields the protein CASSLWGQGAGVTEAFF. Looking up the rest from reference TRBV28 and TRBJ1-1 gives the full variable domain: DVKVTQSSRYLVKRTGEKVFLECVQDMDHENMFWYRQDPGLGLRLIYFSYDVKMKEKGDIPEGYSVSREKKERFSLILESASTNQTSMYLCASSLWGQGAGVTEAFFGQGTRLTVV.

The J gene is TRBJ2-4, the V gene TRBV5-8, with 10 bases lining up with TRBD1. There are 16 residues in the CDR3. Germline V lookup: CDR1 SGHTS, CDR2 YDEGEE. V was clipped by 4 bases and J by 3 bases; unmatched bases: 7. The CDR3 DNA reads as TGTGCCAGCAGCCAGACAGGGGGCAAAAGCAAAAACATTCAGTACTTC. Protein: CASSQTGGKSKNIQYF.

J is TRBJ1-5 and V is TRBV30; D may be TRBD1 (5 bases). The CDR3 covers 14 residues. CDR1 and CDR2 (germline): GTSNPN, SVGIG (reference sequence). Trimming took off 0 bases at V and 7 bases at J, with 13 bases between the two ends. The chain's CDR3 is CAWSVQGVGQPQHF. In DNA, the CDR3 is TGTGCCTGGAGTGTACAAGGGGTTGGGCAGCCCCAGCATTTT.

The chain couples TRBV28 to TRBJ1-1; a weak D match, TRBD1 (6 bases). Trimming took 5 bases from V and 5 from J, leaving 15 bases between them. Germline CDR1 reads MDHEN; CDR2 reads SYDVKM. The CDR3 contains 14 residues. CDR3 nucleotide sequence: TGTGCCAGCAGTAAAGGGGGATGGAAGACTGAAGCTTTCTTT. Translation gives CASSKGGWKTEAFF.